These 25 T cell receptor beta chains came from one sample sequenced in a study of early T cells in non-severe SARS-CoV-2 infection. One entry per CDR3 protein results from TCRdb running MiXCR on the 5' RACE reads. The sample lists over 25,000 distinct CDR3 sequences, roughly a tenth occurring once. The specimen sequenced was whole blood. The receptors were gathered from an adult who was a healthcare worker with PCR-confirmed SARS-CoV-2 infection or an uninfected control (not recorded which).

This clonotype was recorded many times. The chain joins TRBV18 to TRBJ2-2; D gene unclear. The CDR3 extends over 14 amino acids. Trimming left V 5 bases short and J 1 base short, with 8 bases between. Germline V CDR1 and CDR2: KGHSH, LQKENI. CDR3 sequence reads: CASSSGQNTGELFF. The CDR3 coding sequence is TGTGCCAGCTCATCGGGTCAGAACACCGGGGAGCTGTTTTTT.

The rearrangement uses TRBV3-1 and TRBJ1-2, with D perhaps TRBD1 (6 bases). The germline gives CDR1 LGHDT, CDR2 YNNKEL (reference sequence). The CDR3 sequence is 14 residues long. V lost 6 bases and J 0 bases, leaving 11 bases between the germline ends. CDR3 DNA sequence: TGTGCCAGCAGTCAGGGACAAGCTAACTATGGCTACACCTTC. This gives the protein CASSQGQANYGYTF. Variable domain in full (rest from reference TRBV3-1 and TRBJ1-2): DTAVSQTPKYLVTQMGNDKSIKCEQNLGHDTMYWYKQDSKKFLKIMFSYNNKELIINETVPNRFSPKSPDKAHLNLHINSLELGDSAVYFCASSQGQANYGYTFGSGTRLTVV.

The chain couples TRBV15 to TRBJ2-1; D unclear. There are 11 residues in the CDR3. Trimming pared 2 bases from V and 10 bases from J, leaving 6 bases between. Germline CDR1 reads LNHNV; CDR2 reads YYDKDF (reference sequence). CDR3 in DNA: TGTGCCACCAGCAGAACGCCCGAGCAGTTCTTC. This translates into CATSRTPEQFF.

This clonotype appeared many times. J is TRBJ1-5 and V is TRBV7-9; D unresolved. The germline V and J ends were trimmed by 1 base and 3 bases, with 4 bases remaining between them. The CDR3 totals 13 residues. Per germline, CDR1 SEHNR and CDR2 FQNEAQ (reference sequence). DNA of the CDR3: TGTGCCAGCAGCTTAGGCTTCAATCAGCCCCAGCATTTT. Translated: CASSLGFNQPQHF.

Only a few counts were recorded for this clonotype. This chain connects TRBV12-3 or TRBV12-4 to TRBJ1-2, with 9 bases identical to TRBD1. The CDR3 is 14 residues long. The V and J ends lost 8 bases and 6 bases, in that order; junction bases with no gene match: 10. DNA for the CDR3: TGTGCCAGCCGCAGACAGGGGGACGTGGATGGCTACACCTTC. It translates to CASRRQGDVDGYTF.

The chain couples TRBV11-2 to TRBJ2-7; D possibly corresponds to TRBD2 (5 bases). The V end lost 0 bases, the J end lost 0 bases, and 9 bases lay between the germline ends. The CDR3 has 15 residues. Germline V gives CDR1 SGHAT, CDR2 FQNNGV. In nucleotides, the CDR3 is TGTGCCAGCAGCTTAGATCGGAGGAGCTCCTACGAGCAGTACTTC. Its protein product is CASSLDRRSSYEQYF.

This clonotype was recorded at least ten times. The chain uses TRBV30 and TRBJ2-5; 10 nucleotides match TRBD2. Germline CDR1 is GTSNPN and CDR2 is SVGIG (reference sequence). CDR3 length: 16 residues. J gave up 1 base and V 2 bases, and 7 bases lay outside the gene matches. This CDR3 reads CAWSKLSGGAQETQYF. The CDR3, as DNA: TGTGCCTGGAGTAAGCTAAGCGGGGGGGCCCAAGAGACCCAGTACTTC.

A word on this clonotype: This may be a read error: a much more frequent sequence differs by one nucleotide. Since no conserved phenylalanine or tryptophan closes the CDR3, a read error is the likely cause. CDR3 in amino acids: CASTPGGGPYNEQFS. The DNA for the CDR3 is TGTGCCAGTACCCCGGGTGGGGGCCCCTACAATGAGCAGTTCTCC. The chain recombines TRBV19 with TRBJ2-1, with D possibly TRBD1 on 6 matching bases. CDR3 size: 15 residues. CDR1 and CDR2 from the germline V gene are LNHDA and SQIVND (reference sequence). V was cut by 7 bases and J by 2 bases, with 15 bases left in between.

This clonotype occurred a few times. The chain recombines TRBV6-6 with TRBJ2-1; D is perhaps TRBD2 (5 bases). The CDR3 has 13 amino acids. From germline, CDR1 is MNHNY and CDR2 SVGAGI (reference sequence). V lost 5 bases, J lost 3 bases, and 8 bases lay in between. The CDR3 protein is CASSPGFYNEQFF. The CDR3 coding sequence is TGTGCCAGCAGTCCGGGGTTCTACAATGAGCAGTTCTTC.

The chain joins TRBV2 to TRBJ2-2; 9 bases align to TRBD2. Germline V gene data show CDR1 as SNHLY and CDR2 as FYNNEI. Unmatched junction bases numbered 7, after V lost 4 bases and J lost 7 bases. This CDR3 comprises 15 residues. The CDR3 protein is CASSVGTSYVGELFF. The CDR3 DNA follows: TGTGCCAGCAGTGTGGGGACTAGCTATGTCGGGGAGCTGTTTTTT.

Ten or more counts support this clonotype. The chain is built from TRBV7-8 and TRBJ1-5; no reliable D call. The CDR3 has 14 residues. CDR1 is SGHVS and CDR2 is FQNEAQ in the germline V gene. The V end was cut by 1 base, the J end by 7 bases, with 11 bases between. CDR3 nucleotides: TGTGCCAGCAGCTTAGGAGGATTAGTGCAGCCCCAGCATTTT. Its protein is CASSLGGLVQPQHF.

This clonotype showed up many times. The rearrangement joins TRBV7-2 to TRBJ2-2; the D gene is possibly TRBD2 (5 bases). CDR3 length equals 15 residues. The germline V gene encodes CDR1 SGHTA and CDR2 FQGNSA. V was clipped by 1 base and J by 1 base, with 7 bases between them. The CDR3 bases are TGTGCCAGCAGCTTAGACGGGAAGAACACCGGGGAGCTGTTTTTT. Residues: CASSLDGKNTGELFF.

This clonotype has a single count. Sequence at one end of the junction differs from germline and may be a read error. The V gene is TRBV5-4, the J gene TRBJ2-4, with a possible D match to TRBD1 (6 bases). The V gene's germline CDR1 is SGHNT and CDR2 YYREEE (reference sequence). The CDR3 contains 14 residues. The CDR3 sequence is CASSSPGDKGPSGF. Written as DNA, the CDR3 is TGTGCCAGCAGCTCGCCTGGGGACAAGGGCCCCAGTGGCTTC. Based on the CDR3 plus reference TRBV5-4 and TRBJ2-4, the full variable domain is ETGVTQSPTHLIKTRGQQVTLRCSSQSGHNTVSWYQQALGQGPQFIFQYYREEENGRGNFPPRFSGLQFPNYSSELNVNALELDDSALYLCASSSPGDKGPSGFGAGTRLSVL.

This clonotype was picked up many times. This chain joins TRBV7-9 and TRBJ1-5, with D tentatively TRBD1 (5 bases). Per germline, CDR1 SEHNR and CDR2 FQNEAQ (reference sequence). The CDR3 loop spans 12 amino acids. Trimming stripped 5 bases from V and 6 bases from J, with 8 bases between. The CDR3 bases are TGTGCCAGCAGCCAGGGCAGTCAGCCCCAGCATTTT. This encodes CASSQGSQPQHF.

This clonotype was detected many times. The chain links TRBV5-5 to TRBJ2-5; D remains ambiguous. Trimming pared 7 bases from V and 1 base from J, leaving 11 bases between. CDR1 and CDR2 (germline): SGHKS, YYEKEE (reference sequence). The CDR3 contains 13 residues. The CDR3 loop is CASSLQSQETQYF. In DNA form, the CDR3 reads TGTGCCAGCTCCCTACAGAGCCAAGAGACCCAGTACTTC.

This clonotype was recorded at least ten times. This chain connects TRBV18 to TRBJ2-3, with 10 bases identical to TRBD2. The CDR3 runs to 19 residues. CDR1 KGHSH and CDR2 LQKENI come from the germline V gene. V gave up 3 bases and J gave up 0 bases; unmatched junction bases: 12. CDR3 bases: TGTGCCAGCTCACCGTCACTAGCGGGGTCGGGAGCGAGCACAGATACGCAGTATTTT. Amino acids: CASSPSLAGSGASTDTQYF. Supplemented by reference TRBV18 and TRBJ2-3, the full variable domain reads NAGVMQNPRHLVRRRGQEARLRCSPMKGHSHVYWYRQLPEEGLKFMVYLQKENIIDESGMPKERFSAEFPKEGPSILRIQQVVRGDSAAYFCASSPSLAGSGASTDTQYFGPGTRLTVL.

This clonotype was observed a single time. This chain connects TRBV20-1 to TRBJ1-5; tentative D call: TRBD1 (6 bases). Trimming removed 4 bases from V and 2 bases from J, with 12 bases in between. This CDR3 comprises 14 residues. Germline V gene sequence: CDR1 DFQATT, CDR2 SNEGSKA (reference sequence). CDR3 in amino acids: CSATNREGNQPQHF. DNA of the CDR3: TGCAGTGCTACTAACAGGGAGGGCAATCAGCCCCAGCATTTT.

This clonotype showed up just a few times. The CDR3 DNA is TGTGCCAGCAGTTCCGCGACAGGGGTAAGGGGATCACCCCTCCACTTT. Translated, it gives CASSSATGVRGSPLHF. J is TRBJ1-6 and V is TRBV27, with 8 bases matching TRBD1. V gave up 4 bases and J gave up 10 bases; unmatched junction bases: 12. CDR3 length: 16 amino acids. Germline V gene lookup returns CDR1 MNHEY and CDR2 SMNVEV (reference sequence).

This clonotype appeared many times. The J gene is TRBJ2-5, the V gene TRBV7-3; D remains ambiguous. The CDR3 consists of 14 residues. Per the germline V gene, CDR1 is SGHTA and CDR2 is FQGTGA. Trimming took 2 bases from V and 3 from J, leaving 10 bases between them. The CDR3 loop is CASSLSNRKETQYF. The CDR3 DNA is TGTGCCAGCAGCTTATCGAACAGAAAAGAGACCCAGTACTTC.

Many counts were recorded for this clonotype. The rearrangement uses TRBV6-2 or TRBV6-3 and TRBJ1-5, with 8 bases matching TRBD1. The V gene end was trimmed by 4 bases and the J gene end by 9 bases; junction bases not matched to a gene: 14. There are 16 residues in the CDR3. Per the germline V gene, CDR1 is MNHEY and CDR2 is SVGEGT. CDR3 sequence: CASSSPTGDYLWPQHF. CDR3 nucleotide sequence: TGTGCCAGCAGTTCACCGACAGGGGACTACCTTTGGCCCCAGCATTTT.

This clonotype was detected many times. The rearrangement links TRBV7-2 to TRBJ2-7, with TRBD2 as a possible D gene (6 bases). The CDR3 length is 14 residues. Between the trimmed V and J ends, which lost 6 bases and 4 bases, there was a span of 16 bases. Germline loops: CDR1 SGHTA, CDR2 FQGNSA. The CDR3 DNA follows: TGTGCCAGCAGAACGACGGGGGTGGATTACGAGCAGTACTTC. It is translated as CASRTTGVDYEQYF. Full variable domain (outside the CDR3, taken from reference TRBV7-2 and TRBJ2-7): GAGVSQSPSNKVTEKGKDVELRCDPISGHTALYWYRQSLGQGLEFLIYFQGNSAPDKSGLPSDRFSAERTGGSVSTLTIQRTQQEDSAVYLCASRTTGVDYEQYFGPGTRLTVT.

The chain couples TRBV6-2 or TRBV6-3 to TRBJ2-7, with a weak D call TRBD1 (6 bases). The CDR3 is 13 residues long. Germline CDR1 reads MNHEY; CDR2 reads SVGEGT. Trimming left V 0 bases short and J 5 bases short, with 8 bases between. Written as DNA, the CDR3 is TGTGCCAGCAGTTACTCGACAGGTCACGAGCAGTACTTC. Its translation is CASSYSTGHEQYF.

This chain joins TRBV27 and TRBJ2-1; 10 bases match TRBD2. Germline CDR1 MNHEY, CDR2 SMNVEV (reference sequence). The J segment lost 8 bases and the V segment lost 3 bases, leaving 10 bases of the junction unmatched. CDR3 length: 16 amino acids. The CDR3 loop is CASSFTSGAVADEQFF. The DNA of the CDR3 is TGTGCCAGCAGTTTCACTAGCGGGGCTGTTGCTGATGAGCAGTTCTTC.

Only a few counts were recorded for this clonotype. This rearrangement joins TRBV29-1 to TRBJ1-2; possible D gene TRBD1, 6 bases. The CDR3 runs to 12 residues. Per the germline V gene, CDR1 is SQVTM and CDR2 is ANQGSEA. The V end was cut by 6 bases, the J end by 2 bases, with 10 bases between. This chain's CDR3 is CSVGGKNYGYTF. The CDR3 DNA reads TGCAGCGTAGGGGGGAAAAACTATGGCTACACCTTC.

The chain carries TRBV19 and TRBJ2-1; 10 nucleotides match TRBD1. V lost 8 bases, J lost 4 bases, and 5 bases stayed unmatched. This CDR3 comprises 14 residues. Germline CDR1 LNHDA, CDR2 SQIVND (reference sequence). The CDR3 DNA reads as TGTGCCAGTCTGGACAGGGGGGCTTACAATGAGCAGTTCTTC. This gives the protein CASLDRGAYNEQFF. Together with reference TRBV19 and TRBJ2-1, the CDR3 gives the full variable domain: DGGITQSPKYLFRKEGQNVTLSCEQNLNHDAMYWYRQDPGQGLRLIYYSQIVNDFQKGDIAEGYSVSREKKESFPLTVTSAQKNPTAFYLCASLDRGAYNEQFFGPGTRLTVL.